The 32 T cell receptor beta chains below come from one sample, sequenced in a study of blood T cell repertoires in COVID-19. The data were produced by immunoSEQ multiplex PCR, yet TCRdb's version contains in-frame clones alone and is incomplete. The sample has roughly 200,000 clones, 88% seen once; the top ten hold approximately 5.5%. Material: peripheral blood. The receptors come from a man in his forties with active or convalescent COVID-19.

This rearrangement joins TRBV6-1 to TRBJ2-5; possible D gene TRBD2, 5 bases. This CDR3 comprises 16 residues. V lost 0 bases and J lost 3, with 14 bases in between. CDR1 and CDR2 from the germline V gene are MNHNS and SASEGT. CDR3 in amino acids: CASSEARVFAKETQYF. The CDR3 coding sequence is TGTGCCAGCAGTGAAGCGAGGGTATTCGCCAAAGAGACCCAGTACTTC.

The rearrangement uses TRBV5-8 and TRBJ2-7; 9 nucleotides agree with TRBD1. The ends lost 4 bases at V and 3 bases at J; junction bases unmatched: 5. The CDR3 sequence is 14 residues long. The germline gives CDR1 SGHTS, CDR2 YDEGEE. CDR3 DNA: TGTGCCAGCAGCAGGGGACAGGGAAGCTACGAGCAGTACTTC. It codes for CASSRGQGSYEQYF.

The chain employs TRBV6-2 or TRBV6-3 and TRBJ1-6; D call uncertain. CDR3 size: 14 residues. The germline CDR1 and CDR2 sequences are MNHEY and SVGEGT. Trimming removed 2 bases from V and 6 bases from J, with 8 bases in between. The DNA of the CDR3 is TGTGCCAGCAGTTACAAAGGCGGTAATTCACCCCTCCACTTT. Protein product: CASSYKGGNSPLHF.

V and J are TRBV2 and TRBJ2-1; 10 nucleotides match TRBD2. Germline V gene data show CDR1 as SNHLY and CDR2 as FYNNEI. With 6 bases clipped from V and 5 bases from J, the junction kept 7 bases outside the gene matches. The CDR3 is 15 amino acids. The CDR3 bases are TGTGCCAGCAGAAGAACTAGCGGGAACGACAATGAGCAGTTCTTC. The encoded protein is CASRRTSGNDNEQFF.

The DNA of the CDR3 is TGTGCCAGCAGCTTAAGAATCGGACAGGGGGCAATCGAGCAGTACTTC. This codes for CASSLRIGQGAIEQYF. The chain uses TRBV5-6 and TRBJ2-7; 11 bases align to TRBD1. CDR1 is SGHDT and CDR2 is YYEEEE in the germline V gene. V lost 2 bases to trimming and J lost 6 bases; unmatched junction nucleotides: 10. There are 16 residues in the CDR3.

The chain couples TRBV9 to TRBJ1-6, with D hard to call. Germline-derived CDR1 and CDR2 are SGDLS and YYNGEE. The CDR3 extends over 14 amino acids. V was clipped by 1 base and J by 6 bases, with 8 bases between them. In DNA, the CDR3 is TGTGCCAGCAGCGTAAGGGAGTCTAATTCACCCCTCCACTTT. Protein sequence: CASSVRESNSPLHF.

This rearrangement joins TRBV6-6 to TRBJ2-7; TRBD2 agrees at 8 bases. Germline V gene lookup returns CDR1 MNHNY and CDR2 SVGAGI (reference sequence). The ends lost 7 bases at V and 3 bases at J; junction bases unmatched: 14. CDR3 size: 16 residues. CDR3 coding DNA: TGTGCCAGCATGTACGGGGGGGCCTCTGAACTCTACGAGCAGTACTTC. It is translated as CASMYGGASELYEQYF.

The V call is TRBV6-1, the J call TRBJ1-1; possibly TRBD1 for D (5 bases). V was shortened by 2 bases and J by 0 bases, with 7 bases between the two germline ends. The germline V gene has CDR1 MNHNS and CDR2 SASEGT. The CDR3 is made up of 14 amino acids. The CDR3 loop is CASSERTLNTEAFF. The CDR3 nucleotides are TGTGCCAGCAGTGAAAGGACATTGAACACTGAAGCTTTCTTT.

The gene calls are TRBV5-1 and TRBJ1-1, with 7 bases aligning to TRBD1. CDR3 size: 16 residues. Losses at the gene ends were 4 bases for V and 0 bases for J; bases not matched to a gene: 9. Per germline, CDR1 SGHRS and CDR2 YFSETQ. In nucleotides, the CDR3 is TGCGCCAGCAGCATCTCCGGACAGGACATGAACACTGAAGCTTTCTTT. Its protein is CASSISGQDMNTEAFF.

This rearrangement joins TRBV29-1 to TRBJ2-3, with a tentative D call TRBD2 (6 bases). There are 15 residues in the CDR3. V was cut by 4 bases and J by 0 bases, with 14 bases left in between. Germline CDR1 SQVTM, CDR2 ANQGSEA. The CDR3 here is CSVARGTSSTDTQYF. The CDR3 nucleotides read TGCAGCGTTGCGCGGGGCACCTCAAGCACAGATACGCAGTATTTT.

The CDR3 spells CASKDPWGVYGYTF. CDR3 coding DNA: TGTGCCAGCAAAGACCCCTGGGGCGTCTATGGCTACACCTTC. This chain links TRBV6-5 with TRBJ1-2; maybe TRBD1 (5 bases). The CDR3 sequence is 14 residues long. V gave up 7 bases and J gave up 4 bases, with 16 bases separating them. CDR1 is MNHEY, CDR2 SVGAGI, per germline.

This clone was seen just once. The chain carries TRBV3-1 (or the pseudogene TRBV3-2) and TRBJ1-6; maybe TRBD1 (6 bases). Germline CDR1 LGHDT, CDR2 YNNKEL (reference sequence). The CDR3 length is 15 residues. V was cut by 7 bases and J by 5 bases, with 15 bases left in between. This chain's CDR3 is CASTVGTSNNSPLHF. CDR3 DNA: TGTGCCAGCACGGTGGGGACAAGCAATAATTCACCCCTCCACTTT.

V and J are TRBV28 and TRBJ2-7, with D unclear. The CDR3 is 14 residues long. V dropped 3 bases and J dropped 1 base, with 10 bases sitting between them. Germline values: CDR1 MDHEN, CDR2 SYDVKM. The CDR3 sequence is CASSFSPTSYEQYF. The CDR3 bases are TGTGCCAGCAGTTTTTCCCCGACATCCTACGAGCAGTACTTC.

V is TRBV7-8 and J is TRBJ2-7, with TRBD1 as a possible D gene (6 bases). Per germline, CDR1 SGHVS and CDR2 FQNEAQ. V was pared by 4 bases and J by 2 bases, with 15 bases between. This CDR3 is 15 amino acids long. This CDR3 reads CASSSTWTETYEQYF. CDR3 DNA: TGTGCCAGCAGCTCGACCTGGACAGAGACCTACGAGCAGTACTTC.

This sequence joins TRBV6-2 or TRBV6-3 and TRBJ2-5; no reliable D call. Trimming removed 5 bases from V and 3 bases from J, with 4 bases in between. Per the germline V gene, CDR1 is MNHEY and CDR2 is SVGEGT. This CDR3 is built from 11 residues. In nucleotides, the CDR3 is TGTGCCAGCAGTCAAAAAGAGACCCAGTACTTC. It translates to CASSQKETQYF.

Here the CDR3 DNA reads TGTGCCAGCAGTACTACGTGGGGCAGGGCAAACGAGCAGTACTTC. It specifies CASSTTWGRANEQYF. The chain carries TRBV28 and TRBJ2-7, with D possibly being TRBD1 (5 bases). V dropped 5 bases and J dropped 5 bases, with 19 bases sitting between them. CDR3 length: 15 amino acids. In germline, CDR1 is MDHEN, CDR2 SYDVKM.

This clone was seen just once. The chain employs TRBV9 and TRBJ2-1; 9 bases match TRBD2. The length of the CDR3 is 16 residues. CDR1 and CDR2 from the germline V gene are SGDLS and YYNGEE. Unmatched junction bases numbered 10, after V lost 0 bases and J lost 9 bases. Here the CDR3 reads CASSVGGIAGVGEQFF. Written as DNA, the CDR3 is TGTGCCAGCAGCGTAGGCGGAATAGCGGGAGTTGGTGAGCAGTTCTTC.

This rearrangement joins TRBV2 to TRBJ2-7; 9 positions agree with TRBD1. With V trimmed by 4 bases and J by 7 bases, 5 bases remained unmatched. The CDR3 covers 13 residues. Germline V gives CDR1 SNHLY, CDR2 FYNNEI. CDR3 residues: CASSAGTGIEQYF. The CDR3 region has the DNA TGTGCCAGCAGTGCCGGGACAGGGATTGAGCAGTACTTC.

V is TRBV20-1 and J is TRBJ1-1; TRBD1 might be the D (5 bases). CDR1 is DFQATT, CDR2 SNEGSKA, per germline (reference sequence). The CDR3 sequence is 15 residues long. V lost 3 bases, J lost 7 bases, and 21 bases lay in between. The CDR3 region is CSASPQTAQRGEAFF. CDR3 DNA: TGCAGTGCTAGTCCCCAGACAGCCCAACGTGGTGAAGCTTTCTTT.

The chain is built from TRBV2 and TRBJ1-6, with 9 bases aligning to TRBD1. V was pared by 7 bases and J by 5 bases, with 6 bases of the junction left unmatched. The germline V gene encodes CDR1 SNHLY and CDR2 FYNNEI. The CDR3 contains 15 residues. This chain's CDR3 is CASKIRQGDNSPLHF. For the CDR3, the DNA is TGTGCCAGCAAGATTCGACAGGGGGATAATTCACCCCTCCACTTT.

This clone has a handful of counts. The chain combines TRBV5-1 with TRBJ1-1; TRBD1 matches at 7 bases. CDR1 and CDR2 from the germline V gene are SGHRS and YFSETQ. The CDR3 sequence is 13 residues long. With 1 base clipped from V and 8 bases from J, the junction kept 5 bases outside the gene matches. CDR3 coding DNA: TGCGCCAGCAGCTTGTTTGGGACAGAGGAAGCTTTCTTT. Its protein is CASSLFGTEEAFF.

V usage is TRBV6-5 and J usage is TRBJ2-7; 7 bases match TRBD2. The CDR3 sequence is 15 residues long. V lost 4 bases and J lost 4; bases outside the gene matches: 10. Germline-derived CDR1 and CDR2 are MNHEY and SVGAGI. The CDR3 DNA sequence: TGTGCCAGCAGTTTTTCGGCGGGAGCTTTATACGAGCAGTACTTC. This gives the protein CASSFSAGALYEQYF.

The rearrangement uses TRBV28 and TRBJ1-1; D is uncertain. CDR1 MDHEN and CDR2 SYDVKM come from the germline V gene. This CDR3 is built from 10 residues. The CDR3: CATRNTEAFF. The CDR3 bases are TGTGCTACCAGGAACACTGAAGCTTTCTTT.

The chain links TRBV2 to TRBJ1-3, with TRBD1 matching 7 bases. J lost 4 bases, V lost 6 bases, and 3 bases had no gene match. The CDR3 has 13 residues. Germline V gene lookup returns CDR1 SNHLY and CDR2 FYNNEI. The CDR3 bases are TGTGCCAGCAGCACAGGGGAAGGAAACACCATATATTTT. This translates into CASSTGEGNTIYF. The variable domain in full, completed from reference TRBV2 and TRBJ1-3, reads EPEVTQTPSHQVTQMGQEVILRCVPISNHLYFYWYRQILGQKVEFLVSFYNNEISEKSEIFDDQFSVERPDGSNFTLKIRSTKLEDSAMYFCASSTGEGNTIYFGEGSWLTVV.

The V gene is TRBV5-5, the J gene TRBJ1-5; D is possibly TRBD1 (6 bases). CDR1 is SGHKS, CDR2 YYEKEE, per germline (reference sequence). The CDR3 totals 13 residues. Trimming pared 1 base from V and 6 bases from J, leaving 8 bases between. Here the CDR3 reads CASSLSGAQPQHF. The CDR3 DNA is TGTGCCAGCAGCTTGTCAGGGGCTCAGCCCCAGCATTTT.

The rearrangement joins TRBV29-1 to TRBJ2-3; D remains unclear. This CDR3 has 11 amino acids. CDR1 and CDR2 (germline): SQVTM, ANQGSEA. The V end lost 7 bases, the J end lost 6 bases, and 11 bases lay between the germline ends. The CDR3 reads CSGKIADTQYF. DNA for the CDR3: TGCAGCGGCAAGATAGCTGATACGCAGTATTTT.

The genes are TRBV30 and TRBJ2-3; TRBD1 matches 7 bases. From germline, CDR1 is GTSNPN and CDR2 SVGIG (reference sequence). The CDR3 length is 16 residues. Trimming took 3 bases from V and 2 from J; bases not matched to a gene: 11. The chain's CDR3 is CAWSPEPGQNTDTQYF. The CDR3 DNA sequence: TGTGCCTGGAGCCCGGAACCGGGACAGAACACAGATACGCAGTATTTT.

This clone was found a few times. V and J are TRBV2 and TRBJ1-3, with D perhaps matching TRBD1 (5 bases). The germline gives CDR1 SNHLY, CDR2 FYNNEI. This CDR3 comprises 13 residues. Trimming removed 7 bases from V and 4 bases from J, with 11 bases in between. CDR3: CASTTGSGNTIYF. The CDR3 DNA follows: TGTGCCAGCACAACAGGTTCCGGAAACACCATATATTTT.

This chain uses TRBV2 with TRBJ2-7, with D maybe TRBD1 (5 bases). This CDR3 has 16 residues. V was trimmed by 0 bases and J by 2 bases, leaving 14 bases between them. Germline V lookup: CDR1 SNHLY, CDR2 FYNNEI. The CDR3 loop is CASSEALHRSPYEQYF. The CDR3 DNA follows: TGTGCCAGCAGTGAAGCGCTTCACAGGTCCCCCTACGAGCAGTACTTC.

The rearrangement uses TRBV19 and TRBJ2-7; no firm D call. From germline, CDR1 is LNHDA and CDR2 SQIVND (reference sequence). This CDR3 region has 14 residues. V lost 3 bases and J lost 4, with 13 bases in between. CDR3 residues: CASSIGGDKYEQYF. The CDR3 DNA is TGTGCCAGTAGTATCGGCGGAGATAAATACGAGCAGTACTTC.

V gene TRBV5-8 combines with J gene TRBJ1-5, with unresolved D. V was cut by 6 bases and J by 0 bases, with 25 bases left in between. Germline-derived CDR1 and CDR2 are SGHTS and YDEGEE. The CDR3 spans 19 residues. For the CDR3, the DNA is TGTGCCAGCAACAACCCCCTAGGAGATACCCTCTATAGCAATCAGCCCCAGCATTTT. The encoded protein is CASNNPLGDTLYSNQPQHF. The variable domain in full, with the rest retrieved from reference TRBV5-8 and TRBJ1-5, is EAGVTQSPTHLIKTRGQQATLRCSPISGHTSVYWYQQALGLGLQFLLWYDEGEERNRGNFPPRFSGRQFPNYSSELNVNALELEDSALYLCASNNPLGDTLYSNQPQHFGDGTRLSIL.

The rearrangement links TRBV7-9 to TRBJ2-1; 10 bases agree with TRBD2. Trimming at V came to 5 bases and at J to 6 bases, leaving 10 bases not matched to a gene. The CDR3 is made up of 16 amino acids. Germline-derived CDR1 and CDR2 are SEHNR and FQNEAQ (reference sequence). CDR3 nucleotide sequence: TGTGCCAGCAGCCGTTCTAGCGGGAGTACGGTCAATGAGCAGTTCTTC. Residues: CASSRSSGSTVNEQFF. The full variable domain, its missing parts supplied by reference TRBV7-9 and TRBJ2-1, is DTGVSQNPRHKITKRGQNVTFRCDPISEHNRLYWYRQTLGQGPEFLTYFQNEAQLEKSRLLSDRFSAERPKGSFSTLEIQRTEQGDSAMYLCASSRSSGSTVNEQFFGPGTRLTVL.